The 10 T cell receptor beta chains reported below all come from one sample, sequenced in a study of shared clonotypes between healthy human individuals. Sequencing used immunoSEQ multiplex PCR; TCRdb keeps in-frame clones, though not all of them. The repertoire holds about 1.1 million clones, with about four fifths as singletons. What was sequenced was memory CD4+ T cells from PBMCs. Documented subset: CD45RA-negative fraction. These receptors were obtained from a man between 18 and 29 years old in good health. Some clones in this sample may be carry-over from other donors' samples.

Only a few counts were recorded for this clone. The chain recombines TRBV2 with TRBJ2-6; weak D call: TRBD1 (5 bases). V was trimmed by 7 bases and J by 4 bases, leaving 17 bases between them. The CDR3 covers 16 residues. Germline values: CDR1 SNHLY, CDR2 FYNNEI. CDR3 region: CASIAGSLRGANVLTF. The CDR3 nucleotides read TGTGCCAGCATCGCAGGGTCCCTTCGAGGGGCCAACGTCCTGACTTTC.

The chain carries TRBV2 and TRBJ2-7; weak D call: TRBD2 (6 bases). CDR3 length: 12 amino acids. Germline V gene sequence: CDR1 SNHLY, CDR2 FYNNEI. Trimming pared 5 bases from V and 6 bases from J, leaving 11 bases between. This CDR3 is CASSWDSGEQYF. The CDR3 DNA reads as TGTGCCAGCAGTTGGGACTCCGGCGAGCAGTACTTC.

The chain recombines TRBV4-1 with TRBJ2-7; D might be TRBD2 (6 bases). CDR3 size: 15 residues. Germline V CDR1 and CDR2: MGHRA, YSYEKL. Between the trimmed V and J ends, which lost 1 base and 3 bases, there was a span of 13 bases. For the CDR3, the DNA is TGCGCCAGCAGCCAAGGCCGGGACTCTTTCTACGAGCAGTACTTC. Protein: CASSQGRDSFYEQYF.

The count of this clone is one. The V and J genes are TRBV10-3 and TRBJ2-7, with D possibly being TRBD1 (6 bases). Germline V gives CDR1 ENHRY, CDR2 SYGVKD. Between the trimmed V and J ends, which lost 10 bases and 3 bases, there was a span of 13 bases. This CDR3 comprises 12 residues. CDR3 in DNA: TGTGCCACCCGGACAGAAATCTACGAGCAGTACTTC. Translation: CATRTEIYEQYF.

Turning to this clone: Other DNA sequences of this sample code for an identical CDR3. This chain connects TRBV28 to TRBJ2-3; D remains ambiguous. The CDR3 loop spans 12 amino acids. Trimming pared 6 bases from V and 0 bases from J, leaving 4 bases between. CDR1 is MDHEN, CDR2 SYDVKM, per germline. CDR3 sequence reads: CASSLSTDTQYF. The CDR3 nucleotides are TGTGCCAGCAGCCTAAGCACAGATACGCAGTATTTT.

The chain joins TRBV12-5 to TRBJ1-5; tentatively, D is TRBD1 (5 bases). V dropped 3 bases and J dropped 5 bases, with 8 bases sitting between them. This CDR3 comprises 13 residues. The germline CDR1 and CDR2 sequences are LGHNT and FRNRAP. The chain's CDR3 is CASGFGGDQPQHF. Written as DNA, the CDR3 is TGTGCTAGTGGTTTCGGGGGTGATCAGCCCCAGCATTTT.

This clone has a single count. The chain employs TRBV11-3 and TRBJ2-1; a weak D match, TRBD2 (5 bases). Germline V gene data show CDR1 as SGHNT and CDR2 as YENEEA. This CDR3 is 14 amino acids long. Trimming removed 3 bases from V and 1 base from J, with 7 bases in between. CDR3: CASSFGGSYNEQFF. The CDR3 nucleotides are TGTGCCAGCAGCTTTGGCGGGTCCTACAATGAGCAGTTCTTC.

Regarding this clone: This may arise from a read error, as a much more abundant clone is one base away. The genes are TRBV9 and TRBJ2-3; no reliable D call. In germline, CDR1 is SGDLS, CDR2 YYNGEE. V dropped 4 bases and J dropped 0 bases, with 3 bases sitting between them. The length of the CDR3 is 12 residues. The CDR3, as DNA: TGTGCCAGCAGCAGGAGCACAGATACGCAGTATTTT. Its translation: CASSRSTDTQYF.

The chain combines TRBV7-2 with TRBJ1-4, with D perhaps matching TRBD1 (5 bases). Trimming took 2 bases from V and 2 from J, leaving 9 bases between them. This CDR3 comprises 15 residues. The V gene's germline CDR1 is SGHTA and CDR2 FQGNSA. This CDR3 reads CASSLPGPTNEKLFF. The CDR3 bases are TGTGCCAGCAGCTTACCGGGACCTACTAATGAAAAACTGTTTTTT.

V gene TRBV19 combines with J gene TRBJ2-1; TRBD2 agrees at 8 bases. V shed 5 bases and J 2 bases; nucleotides not matched to a gene: 5. From germline, CDR1 is LNHDA and CDR2 SQIVND (reference sequence). The CDR3 length is 15 residues. The CDR3 region has the DNA TGTGCCAGTAGTGTATCTAGCGGGCCCTACAATGAGCAGTTCTTC. Translation gives CASSVSSGPYNEQFF.